One and the same sample provided the 2 T cell receptor beta chains below, sequenced in a study of cytomegalovirus exposure and HLA in healthy donors. Vbeta (60) and Jbeta (13) primers were used in the PCR. Generated by immunoSEQ multiplex PCR, the TCRdb table keeps only in-frame clones and is missing some. Among 150,000 to 200,000 clones listed, about 88% were seen once. Material: PBMCs. The receptors stem from a woman between 18 and 29 years old in good health and CMV-seronegative.

The V and J genes are TRBV18 and TRBJ2-2; maybe TRBD2 (5 bases). The germline gives CDR1 KGHSH, CDR2 LQKENI. This CDR3 has 14 residues. Between the trimmed V and J ends, which lost 6 bases and 3 bases, there was a span of 11 bases. This chain's CDR3 is CASSRNGDTGELFF. Here the CDR3 DNA reads TGTGCCAGCTCCCGCAACGGGGACACCGGGGAGCTGTTTTTT.

The gene calls are TRBV30 and TRBJ2-3; 10 bases fit TRBD2. J lost 1 base, V lost 5 bases, and 6 bases had no gene match. The CDR3 totals 15 residues. In germline, CDR1 is GTSNPN, CDR2 SVGIG (reference sequence). The CDR3 region is CAWAGTSAGTDTQYF. In DNA form, the CDR3 reads TGTGCCTGGGCGGGGACTAGCGCAGGCACAGATACGCAGTATTTT.